This T cell receptor beta chain was identified in a study of blood T cell repertoires in COVID-19. As for the study in general: Researchers got acute and convalescent COVID-19 samples from the United States, Italy and Spain.

V shed 5 bases and J 4 bases; nucleotides not matched to a gene: 7. Germline V gives CDR1 SGHTA, CDR2 FQGNSA. This CDR3 is built from 14 residues. Study processing details: Estimated nucleated cell counts came from reference gene primer amplification. Repertoires were generated with immunoSEQ multiplex PCR, while TCRdb's copy carries only in-frame clones and drops some. From that table come the V and J calls and clone size; the DNA was used to work out D and trimming. The sample includes approximately 73,000 clones, approximately 86% of them seen just once. The genes are TRBV7-2 and TRBJ1-2; 7 bases fit TRBD1. The sequenced sample consisted of peripheral blood. This clonotype originated in an older woman with acute or convalescent COVID-19. The CDR3 reads CASSQNQGGYGYTF. DNA of the CDR3: TGTGCCAGCAGCCAGAATCAGGGGGGCTATGGCTACACCTTC.